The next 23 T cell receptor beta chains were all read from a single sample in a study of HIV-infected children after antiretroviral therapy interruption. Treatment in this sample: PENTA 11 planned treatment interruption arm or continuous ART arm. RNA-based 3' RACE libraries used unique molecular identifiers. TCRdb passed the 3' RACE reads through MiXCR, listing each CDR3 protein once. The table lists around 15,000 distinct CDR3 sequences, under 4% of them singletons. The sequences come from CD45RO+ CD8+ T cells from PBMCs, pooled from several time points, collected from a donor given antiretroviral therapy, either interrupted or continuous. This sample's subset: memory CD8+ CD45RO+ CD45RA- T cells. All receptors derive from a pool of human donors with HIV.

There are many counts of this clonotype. CDR3 protein: CASSLSLNQPQHF. The CDR3 nucleotides are TGTGCCAGCAGTTTGAGTCTCAATCAGCCCCAGCATTTT. The chain joins TRBV28 to TRBJ1-5, with unresolved D. Trimming shortened V by 3 bases and J by 3 bases, and 6 bases separated the two germline ends. The CDR3 length is 13 residues. Looked up from germline, CDR1 is MDHEN and CDR2 is SYDVKM.

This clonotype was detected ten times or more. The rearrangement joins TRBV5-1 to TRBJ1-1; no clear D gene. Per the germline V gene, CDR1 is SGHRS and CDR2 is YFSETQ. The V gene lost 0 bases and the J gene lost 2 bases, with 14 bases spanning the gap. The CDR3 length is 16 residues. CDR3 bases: TGCGCCAGCAGCTTGGGTCCGGACGGGATAAACACTGAAGCTTTCTTT. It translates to CASSLGPDGINTEAFF. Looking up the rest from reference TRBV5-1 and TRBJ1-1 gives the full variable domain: KAGVTQTPRYLIKTRGQQVTLSCSPISGHRSVSWYQQTPGQGLQFLFEYFSETQRNKGNFPGRFSGRQFSNSRSEMNVSTLELGDSALYLCASSLGPDGINTEAFFGQGTRLTVV.

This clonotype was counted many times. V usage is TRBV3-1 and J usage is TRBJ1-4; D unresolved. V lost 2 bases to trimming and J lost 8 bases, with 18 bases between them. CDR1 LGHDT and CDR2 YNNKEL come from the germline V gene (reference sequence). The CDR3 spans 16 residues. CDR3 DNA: TGTGCCAGCAGCCAAAGCCAGCAGCCTTTATGGGAAAAACTGTTTTTT. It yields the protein CASSQSQQPLWEKLFF.

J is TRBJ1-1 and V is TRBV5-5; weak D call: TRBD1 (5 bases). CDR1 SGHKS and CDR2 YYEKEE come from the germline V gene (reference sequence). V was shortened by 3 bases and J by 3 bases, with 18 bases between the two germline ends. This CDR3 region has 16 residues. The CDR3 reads CASSSIMGTLDTEAFF. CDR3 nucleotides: TGTGCCAGCAGCTCCATAATGGGGACCCTTGACACTGAAGCTTTCTTT. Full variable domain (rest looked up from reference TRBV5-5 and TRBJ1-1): DAGVTQSPTHLIKTRGQQVTLRCSPISGHKSVSWYQQVLGQGPQFIFQYYEKEERGRGNFPDRFSARQFPNYSSELNVNALLLGDSALYLCASSSIMGTLDTEAFFGQGTRLTVV.

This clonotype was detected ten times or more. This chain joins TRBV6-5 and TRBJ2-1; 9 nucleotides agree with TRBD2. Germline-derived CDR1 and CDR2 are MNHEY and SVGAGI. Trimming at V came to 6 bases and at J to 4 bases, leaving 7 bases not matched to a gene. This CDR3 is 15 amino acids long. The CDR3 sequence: CASSSKRGAYNEQFF. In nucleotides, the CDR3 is TGTGCCAGCAGCTCTAAGCGGGGGGCTTACAATGAGCAGTTCTTC.

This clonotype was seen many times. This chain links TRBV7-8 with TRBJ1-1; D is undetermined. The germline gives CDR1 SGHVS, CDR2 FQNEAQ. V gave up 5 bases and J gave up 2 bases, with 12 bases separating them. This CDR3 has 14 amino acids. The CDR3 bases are TGTGCCAGCAGCCCCCGAGCAGAAAACACTGAAGCTTTCTTT. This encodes CASSPRAENTEAFF.

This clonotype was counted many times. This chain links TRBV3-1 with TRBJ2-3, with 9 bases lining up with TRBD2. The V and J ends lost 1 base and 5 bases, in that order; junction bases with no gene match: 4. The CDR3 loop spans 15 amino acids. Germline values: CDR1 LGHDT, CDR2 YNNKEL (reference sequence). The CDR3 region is CASSQGLAAIDTQYF. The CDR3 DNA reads TGTGCCAGCAGCCAAGGACTAGCGGCGATAGATACGCAGTATTTT.

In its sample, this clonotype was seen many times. CDR3 region: CASSRLAGEITDTQYF. DNA for the CDR3: TGTGCCAGCAGTCGGCTAGCGGGGGAGATAACAGATACGCAGTATTTT. This chain joins TRBV6-4 and TRBJ2-3; 10 positions agree with TRBD2. J gave up 3 bases and V 5 bases, and 8 bases lay outside the gene matches. The CDR3 is made up of 16 amino acids. Germline CDR1 reads MRHNA; CDR2 reads SNTAGT.

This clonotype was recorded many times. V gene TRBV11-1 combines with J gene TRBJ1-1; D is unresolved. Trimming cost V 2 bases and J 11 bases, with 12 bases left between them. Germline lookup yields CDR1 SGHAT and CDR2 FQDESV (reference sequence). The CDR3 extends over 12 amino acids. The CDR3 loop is CASSLLGDRAFF. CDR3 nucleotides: TGTGCCAGCAGCTTATTGGGCGATAGGGCTTTCTTT. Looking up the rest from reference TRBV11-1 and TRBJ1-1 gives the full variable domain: EAEVAQSPRYKITEKSQAVAFWCDPISGHATLYWYRQILGQGPELLVQFQDESVVDDSQLPKDRFSAERLKGVDSTLKIQPAELGDSAMYLCASSLLGDRAFFGQGTRLTVV.

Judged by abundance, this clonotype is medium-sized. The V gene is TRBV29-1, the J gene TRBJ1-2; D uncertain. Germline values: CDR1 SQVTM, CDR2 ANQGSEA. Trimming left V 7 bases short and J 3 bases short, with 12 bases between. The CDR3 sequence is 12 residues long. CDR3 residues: CSAPLSDYGYTF. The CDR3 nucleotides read TGCAGCGCCCCTTTAAGTGACTATGGCTACACCTTC.

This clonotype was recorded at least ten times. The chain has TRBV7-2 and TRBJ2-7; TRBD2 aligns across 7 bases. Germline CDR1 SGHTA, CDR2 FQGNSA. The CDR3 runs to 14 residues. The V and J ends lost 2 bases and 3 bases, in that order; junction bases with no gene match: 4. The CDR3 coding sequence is TGTGCCAGCAGCTTACTAGCGGAGTTCTACGAGCAGTACTTC. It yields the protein CASSLLAEFYEQYF.

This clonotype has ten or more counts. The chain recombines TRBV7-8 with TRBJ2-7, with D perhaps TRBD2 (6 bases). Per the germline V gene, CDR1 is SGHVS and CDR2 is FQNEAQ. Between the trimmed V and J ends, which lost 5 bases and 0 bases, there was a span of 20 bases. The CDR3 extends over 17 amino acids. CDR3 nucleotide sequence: TGTGCCAGCAGCCTCCCGGGAGAAACACCCTCCTCCTACGAGCAGTACTTC. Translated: CASSLPGETPSSYEQYF.

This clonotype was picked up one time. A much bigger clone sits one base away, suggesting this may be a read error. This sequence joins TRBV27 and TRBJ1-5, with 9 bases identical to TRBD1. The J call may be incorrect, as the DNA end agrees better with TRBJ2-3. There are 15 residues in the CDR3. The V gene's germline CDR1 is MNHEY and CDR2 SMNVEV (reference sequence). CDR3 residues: CASRRTGGSNQPQYF. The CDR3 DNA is TGTGCCAGCAGGCGAACAGGGGGCTCAAATCAGCCCCAGTATTTT.

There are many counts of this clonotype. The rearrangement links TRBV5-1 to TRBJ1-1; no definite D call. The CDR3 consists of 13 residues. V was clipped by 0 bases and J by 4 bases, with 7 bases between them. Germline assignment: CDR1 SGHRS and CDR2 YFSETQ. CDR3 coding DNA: TGCGCCAGCAGCTTGGGGGTAGCCACTGAAGCTTTCTTT. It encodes CASSLGVATEAFF.

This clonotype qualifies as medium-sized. This CDR3 reads CASSLGQGASEQYF. The CDR3 nucleotides read TGCGCCAGCAGTCTAGGACAGGGGGCTAGTGAGCAGTACTTC. This chain joins TRBV10-2 and TRBJ2-7; 11 bases are a match to TRBD1. CDR1 and CDR2 (germline): WSHSY, SAAADI. After removal of 5 bases from V and 7 bases from J, the junction contained 7 bases not matched to a gene. The CDR3 covers 14 residues.

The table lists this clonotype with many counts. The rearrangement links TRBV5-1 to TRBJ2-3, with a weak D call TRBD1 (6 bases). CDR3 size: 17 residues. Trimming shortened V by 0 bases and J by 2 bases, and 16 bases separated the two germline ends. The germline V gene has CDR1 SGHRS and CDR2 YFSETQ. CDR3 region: CASSLAFWGHLTDTQYF. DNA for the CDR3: TGCGCCAGCAGCTTGGCCTTTTGGGGACATCTCACAGATACGCAGTATTTT.

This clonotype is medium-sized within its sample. CDR3 nucleotides: TGCGCCAGCAGCCGGGGGGAGATTTACAATGAGCAGTTCTTC. Its translation is CASSRGEIYNEQFF. The V call is TRBV4-1, the J call TRBJ2-1; D perhaps matches TRBD2 (6 bases). Germline assignment: CDR1 MGHRA and CDR2 YSYEKL. With 4 bases removed from V and 4 bases from J, the gap between germline ends came to 11 bases. The CDR3 spans 14 residues.

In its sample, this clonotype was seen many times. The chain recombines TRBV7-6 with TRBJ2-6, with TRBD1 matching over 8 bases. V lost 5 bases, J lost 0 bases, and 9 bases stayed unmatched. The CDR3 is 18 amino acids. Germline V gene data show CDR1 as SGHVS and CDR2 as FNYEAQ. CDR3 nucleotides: TGTGCCAGCAGCCCCAGGGACAGGCTCAGCTCTGGGGCCAACGTCCTGACTTTC. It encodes CASSPRDRLSSGANVLTF.

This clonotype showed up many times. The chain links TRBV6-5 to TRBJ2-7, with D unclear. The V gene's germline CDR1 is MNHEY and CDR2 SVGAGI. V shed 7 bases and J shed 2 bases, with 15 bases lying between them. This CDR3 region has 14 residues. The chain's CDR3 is CASTHVQTTYEQYF. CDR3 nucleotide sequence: TGTGCCAGCACCCATGTCCAAACAACCTACGAGCAGTACTTC.

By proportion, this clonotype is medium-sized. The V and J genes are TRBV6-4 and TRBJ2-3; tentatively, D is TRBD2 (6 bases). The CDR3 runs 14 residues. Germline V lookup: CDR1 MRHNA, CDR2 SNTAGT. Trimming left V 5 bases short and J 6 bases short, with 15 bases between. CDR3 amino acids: CASSRTGASDTQYF. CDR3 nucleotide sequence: TGTGCCAGCAGTCGGACGGGAGCGTCGGATACGCAGTATTTT.

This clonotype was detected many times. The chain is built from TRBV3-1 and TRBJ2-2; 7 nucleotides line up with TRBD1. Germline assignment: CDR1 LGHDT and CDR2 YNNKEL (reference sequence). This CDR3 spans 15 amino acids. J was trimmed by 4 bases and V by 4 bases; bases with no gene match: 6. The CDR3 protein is CASSPPDRVTGELFF. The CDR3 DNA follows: TGTGCCAGCAGCCCCCCAGACAGGGTCACCGGGGAGCTGTTTTTT. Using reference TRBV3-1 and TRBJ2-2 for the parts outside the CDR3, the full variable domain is DTAVSQTPKYLVTQMGNDKSIKCEQNLGHDTMYWYKQDSKKFLKIMFSYNNKELIINETVPNRFSPKSPDKAHLNLHINSLELGDSAVYFCASSPPDRVTGELFFGEGSRLTVL.

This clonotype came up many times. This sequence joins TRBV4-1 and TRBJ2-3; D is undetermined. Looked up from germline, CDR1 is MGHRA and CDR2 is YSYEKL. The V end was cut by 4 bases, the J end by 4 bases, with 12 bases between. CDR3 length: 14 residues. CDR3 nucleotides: TGCGCCAGCAGCCCTGGGGTGCGTGCAGATACGCAGTATTTT. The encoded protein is CASSPGVRADTQYF.

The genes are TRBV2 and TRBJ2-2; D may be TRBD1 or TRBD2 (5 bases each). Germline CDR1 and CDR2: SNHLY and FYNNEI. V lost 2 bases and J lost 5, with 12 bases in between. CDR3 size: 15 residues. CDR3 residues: CASSERDPLTGELFF. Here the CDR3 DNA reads TGTGCCAGCAGTGAACGGGACCCCCTGACCGGGGAGCTGTTTTTT.